Below, one T cell receptor beta chain is given with its context. Its specificity is unknown. This entry belongs to a study of shared clonotypes between healthy human individuals. General study results and limits: Across a handful of donors, naive CD4 shared roughly 5%, naive CD8 more than 3%, memory CD4 2% to 2.5%, memory CD8 roughly 0.37%.

V was pared by 0 bases and J by 0 bases, with 6 bases of the junction left unmatched. CDR1 is GTSNPN and CDR2 is SVGIG in the germline V gene (reference sequence). The length of the CDR3 is 17 residues. Some clones are missing from TCRdb's copy, which holds only in-frame ones; the method was immunoSEQ multiplex PCR. The data contain some 980,000 clones, around 80% of them seen just once; the ten biggest clones take up roughly 1.5%. This sequence was found in a man aged 18 to 30 in good health. The chain joins TRBV30 to TRBJ2-3; the match to TRBD2 covers 10 bases. The material sequenced was memory CD4+ T cells sorted from blood. Subset specified: CD45RA-negative fraction. Here the CDR3 reads CAWSVLGAGGSTDTQYF. CDR3 in DNA: TGTGCCTGGAGTGTACTTGGAGCGGGAGGGAGCACAGATACGCAGTATTTT.